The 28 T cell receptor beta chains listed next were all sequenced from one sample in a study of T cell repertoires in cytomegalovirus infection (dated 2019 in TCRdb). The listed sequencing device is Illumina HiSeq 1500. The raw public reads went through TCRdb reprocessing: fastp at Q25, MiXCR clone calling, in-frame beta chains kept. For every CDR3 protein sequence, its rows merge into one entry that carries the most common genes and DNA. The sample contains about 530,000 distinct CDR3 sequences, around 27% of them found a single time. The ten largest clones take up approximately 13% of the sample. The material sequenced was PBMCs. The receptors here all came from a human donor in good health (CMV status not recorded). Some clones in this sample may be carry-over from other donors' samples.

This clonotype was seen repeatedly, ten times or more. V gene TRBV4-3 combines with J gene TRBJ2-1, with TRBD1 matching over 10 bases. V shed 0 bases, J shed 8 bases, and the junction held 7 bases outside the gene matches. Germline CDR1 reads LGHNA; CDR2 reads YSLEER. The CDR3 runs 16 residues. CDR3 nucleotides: TGCGCCAGCAGCCAAGATACGGGACAGGGGAACGATGAGCAGTTCTTC. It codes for CASSQDTGQGNDEQFF.

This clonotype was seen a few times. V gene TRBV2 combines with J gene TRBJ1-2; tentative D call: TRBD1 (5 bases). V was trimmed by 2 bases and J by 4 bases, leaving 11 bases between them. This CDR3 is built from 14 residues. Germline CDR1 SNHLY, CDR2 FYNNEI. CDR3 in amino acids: CASSEMVGGYGYTF. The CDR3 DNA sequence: TGTGCCAGCAGTGAAATGGTCGGGGGCTATGGCTACACCTTC.

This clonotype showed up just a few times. CDR3 bases: TGTGCCAGCAGCTCTCCGGGACTAGCGGGAGGCTCTACTAGCACAGATACGCAGTATTTT. Encoded protein: CASSSPGLAGGSTSTDTQYF. The chain combines TRBV7-6 with TRBJ2-3; 15 nucleotides agree with TRBD2. V trimming: 4 bases; J trimming: 0 bases; junction bases outside the gene matches: 11. The CDR3 covers 20 residues. The germline V gene encodes CDR1 SGHVS and CDR2 FNYEAQ.

CDR3 bases: TGCAGTGCTAGAGATAGTCAGGGGGGAGATACGCAGTATTTT. It encodes CSARDSQGGDTQYF. The chain links TRBV20-1 to TRBJ2-3, with D possibly matching TRBD1 (7 bases). This CDR3 spans 14 amino acids. Trimming stripped 0 bases from V and 5 bases from J, with 12 bases between. The germline gives CDR1 DFQATT, CDR2 SNEGSKA (reference sequence).

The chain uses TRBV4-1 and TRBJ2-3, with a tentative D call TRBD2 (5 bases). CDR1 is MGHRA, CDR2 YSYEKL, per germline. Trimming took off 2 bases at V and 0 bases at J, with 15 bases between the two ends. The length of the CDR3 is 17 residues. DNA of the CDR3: TGCGCCAGCAGCCAACTGGTCGTCTGGACTAGCACAGATACGCAGTATTTT. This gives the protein CASSQLVVWTSTDTQYF.

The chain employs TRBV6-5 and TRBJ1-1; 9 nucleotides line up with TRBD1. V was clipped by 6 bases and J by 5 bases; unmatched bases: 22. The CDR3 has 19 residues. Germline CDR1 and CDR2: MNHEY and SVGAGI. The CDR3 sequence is CASRSTGQGLSGFYTEAFF. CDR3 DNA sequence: TGTGCCAGCAGGAGTACGGGACAGGGTTTAAGCGGGTTTTATACTGAAGCTTTCTTT.

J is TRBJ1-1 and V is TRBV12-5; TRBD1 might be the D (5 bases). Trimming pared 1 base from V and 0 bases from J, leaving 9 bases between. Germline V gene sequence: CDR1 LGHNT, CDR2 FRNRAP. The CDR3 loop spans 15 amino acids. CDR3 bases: TGTGCTAGTGGTTTGGGGCAGGGCCTGAACACTGAAGCTTTCTTT. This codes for CASGLGQGLNTEAFF.

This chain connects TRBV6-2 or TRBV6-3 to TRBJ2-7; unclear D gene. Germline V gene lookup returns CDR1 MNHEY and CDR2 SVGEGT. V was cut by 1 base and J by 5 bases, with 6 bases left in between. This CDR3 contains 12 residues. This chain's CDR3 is CASSYYDHEQYV. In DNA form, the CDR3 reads TGTGCCAGCAGTTACTACGATCACGAGCAGTACGTC.

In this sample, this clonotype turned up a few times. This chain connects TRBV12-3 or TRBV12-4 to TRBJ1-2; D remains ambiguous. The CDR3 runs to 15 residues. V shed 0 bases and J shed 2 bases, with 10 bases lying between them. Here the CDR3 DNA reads TGTGCCAGCAGTTTAGCTGGACTGGAAAACTATGGCTACACCTTC. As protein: CASSLAGLENYGYTF.

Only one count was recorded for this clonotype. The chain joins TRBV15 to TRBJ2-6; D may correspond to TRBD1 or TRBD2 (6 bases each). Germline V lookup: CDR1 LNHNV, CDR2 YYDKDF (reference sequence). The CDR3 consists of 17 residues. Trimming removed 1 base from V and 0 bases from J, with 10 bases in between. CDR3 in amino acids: CATSRGGARSGANVLTF. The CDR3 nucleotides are TGTGCCACCAGCAGAGGGGGGGCGCGCTCTGGGGCCAACGTCCTGACTTTC.

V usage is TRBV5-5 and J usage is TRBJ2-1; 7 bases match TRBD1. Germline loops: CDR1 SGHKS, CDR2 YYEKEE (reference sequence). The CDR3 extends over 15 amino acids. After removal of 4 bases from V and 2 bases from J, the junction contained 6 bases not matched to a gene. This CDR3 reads CASSSRDSTYNEQFF. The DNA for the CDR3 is TGTGCCAGCAGCAGTCGGGACAGCACCTACAATGAGCAGTTCTTC.

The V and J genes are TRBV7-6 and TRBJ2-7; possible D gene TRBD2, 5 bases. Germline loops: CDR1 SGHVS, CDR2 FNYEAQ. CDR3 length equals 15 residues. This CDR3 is CASSSPDLGAYEQCV. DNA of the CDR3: TGTGCCAGCAGCTCGCCCGACCTGGGAGCCTACGAGCAGTGCGTC.

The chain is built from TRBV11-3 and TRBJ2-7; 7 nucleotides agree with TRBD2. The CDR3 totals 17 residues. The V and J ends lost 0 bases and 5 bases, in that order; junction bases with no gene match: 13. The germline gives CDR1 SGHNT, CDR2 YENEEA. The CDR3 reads CASSLEGGGGRRNEQYF. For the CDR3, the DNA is TGTGCCAGCAGCTTAGAAGGAGGAGGCGGGAGAAGGAACGAGCAGTACTTC.

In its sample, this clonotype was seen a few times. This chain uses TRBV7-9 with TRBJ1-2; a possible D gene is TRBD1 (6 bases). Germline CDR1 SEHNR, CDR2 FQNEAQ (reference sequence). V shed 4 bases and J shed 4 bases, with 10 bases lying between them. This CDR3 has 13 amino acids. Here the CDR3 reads CASSSGARYGYTF. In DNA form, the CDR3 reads TGTGCCAGCAGCTCAGGGGCCCGCTATGGCTACACCTTC.

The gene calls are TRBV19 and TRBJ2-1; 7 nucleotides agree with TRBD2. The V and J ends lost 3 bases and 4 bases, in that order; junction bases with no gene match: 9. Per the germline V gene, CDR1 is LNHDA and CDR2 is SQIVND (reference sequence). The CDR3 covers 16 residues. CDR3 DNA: TGTGCCAGTAGTATTCAAGCGGGATGGGAATACAATGAGCAGTTCTTC. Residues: CASSIQAGWEYNEQFF.

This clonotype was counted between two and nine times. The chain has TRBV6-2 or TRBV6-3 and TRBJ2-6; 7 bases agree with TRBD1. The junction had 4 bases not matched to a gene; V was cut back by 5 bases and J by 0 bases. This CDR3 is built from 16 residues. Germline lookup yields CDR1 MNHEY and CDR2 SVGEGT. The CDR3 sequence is CASSTQGPSGANVLTF. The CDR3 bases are TGTGCCAGCAGTACACAGGGGCCCTCTGGGGCCAACGTCCTGACTTTC.

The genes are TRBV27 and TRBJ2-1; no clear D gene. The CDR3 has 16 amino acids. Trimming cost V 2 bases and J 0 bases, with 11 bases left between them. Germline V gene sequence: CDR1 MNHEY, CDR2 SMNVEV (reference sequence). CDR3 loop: CASSLATSGSYNEQFF. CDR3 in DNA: TGTGCCAGCAGTTTAGCGACCTCTGGCTCCTACAATGAGCAGTTCTTC.

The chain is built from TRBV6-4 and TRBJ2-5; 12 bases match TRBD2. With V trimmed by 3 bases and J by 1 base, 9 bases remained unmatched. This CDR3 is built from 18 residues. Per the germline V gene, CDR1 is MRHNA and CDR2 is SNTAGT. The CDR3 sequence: CASSEPTSGRLGQETQYF. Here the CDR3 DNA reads TGTGCCAGCAGTGAACCGACTAGCGGGAGATTGGGCCAAGAGACCCAGTACTTC.

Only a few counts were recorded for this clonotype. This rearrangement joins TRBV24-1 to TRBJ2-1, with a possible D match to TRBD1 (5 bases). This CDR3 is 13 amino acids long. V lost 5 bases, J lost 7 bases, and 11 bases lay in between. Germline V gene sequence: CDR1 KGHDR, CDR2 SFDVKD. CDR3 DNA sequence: TGTGCCACCAGTGCTACAGGCGTAAATGAGCAGTTCTTC. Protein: CATSATGVNEQFF.

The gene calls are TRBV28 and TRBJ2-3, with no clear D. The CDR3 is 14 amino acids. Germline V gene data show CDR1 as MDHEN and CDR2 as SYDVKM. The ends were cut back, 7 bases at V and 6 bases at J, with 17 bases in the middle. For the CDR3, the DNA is TGTGCCAGCACCCCCGATAAATTTGGGGATACGCAGTATTTT. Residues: CASTPDKFGDTQYF.

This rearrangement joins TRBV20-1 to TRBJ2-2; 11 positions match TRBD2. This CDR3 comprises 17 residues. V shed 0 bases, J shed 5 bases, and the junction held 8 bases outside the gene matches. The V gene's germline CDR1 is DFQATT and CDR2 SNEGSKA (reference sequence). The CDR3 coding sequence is TGCAGTGCTAGAGATGAACTAGCGGGAGCTCGGACCGGGGAGCTGTTTTTT. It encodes CSARDELAGARTGELFF.

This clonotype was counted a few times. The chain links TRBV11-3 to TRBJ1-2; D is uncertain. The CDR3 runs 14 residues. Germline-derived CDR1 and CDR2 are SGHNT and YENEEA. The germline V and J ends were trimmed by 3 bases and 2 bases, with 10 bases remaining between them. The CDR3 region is CASSFRDGNYGYTF. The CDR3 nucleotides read TGTGCCAGCAGCTTTCGAGACGGAAACTATGGCTACACCTTC.

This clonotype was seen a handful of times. CDR3 amino acids: CASSQAVWRVTDTQYF. CDR3 nucleotides: TGCGCCAGCAGCCAAGCCGTCTGGCGGGTCACAGATACGCAGTATTTT. The rearrangement links TRBV4-3 to TRBJ2-3; a weak D match, TRBD2 (5 bases). Germline lookup yields CDR1 LGHNA and CDR2 YSLEER. Trimming cost V 1 base and J 2 bases, with 13 bases left between them. CDR3 length: 16 amino acids.

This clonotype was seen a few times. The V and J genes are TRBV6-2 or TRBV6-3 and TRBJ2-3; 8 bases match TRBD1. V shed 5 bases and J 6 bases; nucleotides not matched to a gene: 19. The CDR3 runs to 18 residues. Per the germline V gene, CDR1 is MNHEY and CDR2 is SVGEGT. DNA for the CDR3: TGTGCCAGCAGTCTCGATATAAGGACAGGGTCTCAGTCTGATACGCAGTATTTT. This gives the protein CASSLDIRTGSQSDTQYF.

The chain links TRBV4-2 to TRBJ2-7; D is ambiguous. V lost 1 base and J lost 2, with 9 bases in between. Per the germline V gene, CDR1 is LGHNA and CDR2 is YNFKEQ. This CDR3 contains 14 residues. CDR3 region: CASSQARFTYEQYF. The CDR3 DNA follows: TGTGCCAGCAGCCAAGCGCGATTTACCTACGAGCAGTACTTC.

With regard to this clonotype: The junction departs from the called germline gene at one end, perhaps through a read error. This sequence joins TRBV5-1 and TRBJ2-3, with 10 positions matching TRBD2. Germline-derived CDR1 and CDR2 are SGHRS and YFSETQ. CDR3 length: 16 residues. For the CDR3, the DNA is TGCGCCACCAGCCCTAGCGGGAGCGATGGAGTAGATACGCAGTATTTT. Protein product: CATSPSGSDGVDTQYF.

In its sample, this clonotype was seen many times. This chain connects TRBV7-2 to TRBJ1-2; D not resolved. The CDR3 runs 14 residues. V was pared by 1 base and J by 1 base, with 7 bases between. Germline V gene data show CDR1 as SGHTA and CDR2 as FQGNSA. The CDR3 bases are TGTGCCAGCAGCTTAGTGTCGGATAACTATGGCTACACCTTC. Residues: CASSLVSDNYGYTF.

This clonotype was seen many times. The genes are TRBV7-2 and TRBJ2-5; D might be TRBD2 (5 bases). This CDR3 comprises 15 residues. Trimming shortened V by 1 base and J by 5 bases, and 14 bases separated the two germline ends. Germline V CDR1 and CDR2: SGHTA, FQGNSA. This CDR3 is CASSLGTVYTETQYF. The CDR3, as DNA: TGTGCCAGCAGCTTAGGGACTGTTTACACGGAGACCCAGTACTTC.